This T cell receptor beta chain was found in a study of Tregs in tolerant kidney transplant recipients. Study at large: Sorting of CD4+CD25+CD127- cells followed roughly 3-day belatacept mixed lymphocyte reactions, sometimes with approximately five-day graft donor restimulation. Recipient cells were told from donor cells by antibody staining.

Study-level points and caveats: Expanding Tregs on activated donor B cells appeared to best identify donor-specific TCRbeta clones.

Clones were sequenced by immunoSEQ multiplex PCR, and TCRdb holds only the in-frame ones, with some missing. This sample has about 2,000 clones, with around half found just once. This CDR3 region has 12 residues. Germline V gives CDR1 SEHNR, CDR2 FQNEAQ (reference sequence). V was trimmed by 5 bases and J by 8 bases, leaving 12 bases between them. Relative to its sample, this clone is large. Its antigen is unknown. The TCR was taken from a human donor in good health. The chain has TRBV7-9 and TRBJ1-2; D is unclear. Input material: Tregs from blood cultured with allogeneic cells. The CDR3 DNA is TGTGCCAGCAGCCCTCTTCGATTCGGCTACACCTTC. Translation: CASSPLRFGYTF.